These T cell receptor beta chains were read from a single sample in a study of spatial heterogeneity in lung cancer. TCRdb processed the 5' RACE reads anew with MiXCR; each CDR3 protein has one entry. Of tens of thousands of distinct CDR3 sequences in the sample, approximately 6.5% were seen once. The sample consisted of PBMCs, taken at surgery. The receptor set was obtained from a female donor with early-stage non-small cell lung cancer. CDR3s include the opening cysteine and the closing phenylalanine or tryptophan. A D gene is named only where the DNA matches it firmly. Size is stated for part of the rows, as once, few or many counts, or as a class when the clone is expanded.

clone_size | j_call | v_call | d_call | cdr3_aa | cdr3_nt
few | TRBJ2-2 | TRBV4-1 | TRBD1 | CASKAGGVSGELFF | TGCGCCAGCAAAGCAGGGGGCGTTAGCGGGGAGCTGTTTTTT
many | TRBJ1-1 | TRBV6-5 | TRBD1 | CASSYDRGVGTEAFF | TGTGCCAGCAGTTACGACAGGGGAGTGGGCACTGAAGCTTTCTTT
NA | TRBJ1-2 | TRBV2 | NA | CASRFLGQGYYGYTF | TGTGCCAGCAGATTCCTGGGGCAGGGGTACTATGGCTACACCTTC
many | TRBJ2-1 | TRBV6-2/TRBV6-3 | TRBD2 | CASRSTGTSGGHEQFF | TGTGCCAGCAGATCGACCGGGACTAGCGGGGGCCATGAGCAGTTCTTC
NA | TRBJ1-1 | TRBV5-1 | NA | CASSPLSARTDHTEAFF | TGCGCCAGCAGCCCCTTGTCGGCACGGACAGACCACACTGAAGCTTTCTTT
NA | TRBJ2-2 | TRBV6-6 | NA | CASSYGLENTGELFF | TGTGCCAGCAGTTACGGCCTCGAGAACACCGGGGAGCTGTTTTTT
many | TRBJ2-7 | TRBV7-9 | NA | CASSRDPGRYEQYF | TGTGCCAGCAGCCGAGACCCGGGACGGTACGAGCAGTACTTC
many | TRBJ1-5 | TRBV20-1 | NA | CSASVPGVNQPQHF | TGCAGTGCTAGCGTCCCTGGGGTAAATCAGCCCCAGCATTTT
many | TRBJ2-3 | TRBV5-1 | TRBD1 | CASSPGTGGLDTQYF | TGCGCCAGCAGCCCCGGGACAGGGGGCTTAGATACGCAGTATTTT
many | TRBJ2-1 | TRBV4-1 | NA | CASSQEWGALGPHNEQFF | TGCGCCAGCAGCCAAGAATGGGGCGCTTTGGGGCCCCACAATGAGCAGTTCTTC
many | TRBJ2-1 | TRBV3-1 | NA | CASSQEGRGRNEQFF | TGTGCCAGCAGCCAAGAGGGCCGGGGGCGAAATGAGCAGTTCTTC
few | TRBJ2-7 | TRBV7-2 | NA | CASSSDDSFEQYF | TGTGCCAGCAGCTCCGACGATAGCTTCGAGCAGTACTTC
NA | TRBJ1-1 | TRBV11-3 | TRBD1 | CASSHRGQMNTAAFF | TGTGCCAGCAGCCACAGGGGTCAAATGAACACTGCAGCTTTCTTT
many | TRBJ1-1 | TRBV20-1 | NA | CSAFPTGSETEAFF | TGCAGTGCTTTCCCCACAGGGTCGGAAACTGAAGCTTTCTTT
many | TRBJ2-3 | TRBV9 | NA | CASSVVAVSTDTQYF | TGTGCCAGCAGCGTAGTAGCCGTGAGCACAGATACGCAGTATTTT
NA | TRBJ2-5 | TRBV20-1 | TRBD2 | CSVSPRGGGETQYF | TGCAGTGTTTCGCCACGGGGGGGCGGAGAGACCCAGTACTTC
NA | TRBJ1-5 | TRBV6-6 | NA | CASKYGRPGQPQHF | TGTGCCAGCAAATACGGCCGCCCCGGCCAGCCCCAGCATTTT